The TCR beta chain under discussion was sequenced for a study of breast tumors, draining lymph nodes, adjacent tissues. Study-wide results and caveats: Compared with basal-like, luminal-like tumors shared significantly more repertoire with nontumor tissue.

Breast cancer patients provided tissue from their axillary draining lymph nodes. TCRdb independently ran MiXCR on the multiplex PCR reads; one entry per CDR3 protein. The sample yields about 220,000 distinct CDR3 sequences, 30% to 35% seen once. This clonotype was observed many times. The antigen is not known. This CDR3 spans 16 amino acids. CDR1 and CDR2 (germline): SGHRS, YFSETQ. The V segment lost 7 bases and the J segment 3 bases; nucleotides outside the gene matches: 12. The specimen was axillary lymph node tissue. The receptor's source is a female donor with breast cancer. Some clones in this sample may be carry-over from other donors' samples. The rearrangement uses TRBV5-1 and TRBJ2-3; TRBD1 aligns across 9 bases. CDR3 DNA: TGCGCCAGCCTTCAGGGGACAGGGAGAATGACAGATACGCAGTATTTT. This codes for CASLQGTGRMTDTQYF.